The 20 T cell receptor beta chains below were found in one sample sequenced in a study of T cell changes during pregnancy in multiple sclerosis. The assay was immunoSEQ multiplex PCR, and TCRdb's table has in-frame clones only and misses some. The data show roughly 44,000 clones, with around 90% seen just once and roughly 5.5% held by the top ten. Sample: CD8+ T cells from peripheral blood mononuclear cells, taken after pregnancy. These receptors were taken from a female donor in good health, enrolled as a control in a pregnancy study.

DNA for the CDR3: TGTGCCACCAGCCAGGGGACTAATATCAATCAGCCCCAGCATTTT. Amino acid sequence: CATSQGTNINQPQHF. The gene calls are TRBV15 and TRBJ1-5, with a tentative D call TRBD1 (6 bases). CDR3 length: 15 amino acids. Trimming left V 5 bases short and J 3 bases short, with 14 bases between. The V gene's germline CDR1 is LNHNV and CDR2 YYDKDF (reference sequence).

The chain couples TRBV2 to TRBJ1-5; D possibly corresponds to TRBD1 (6 bases). Germline CDR1 and CDR2: SNHLY and FYNNEI. V was pared by 5 bases and J by 2 bases, with 10 bases between. The CDR3 covers 14 residues. This chain's CDR3 is CASSYRDGNQPQHF. CDR3 coding DNA: TGTGCCAGCAGTTACAGGGATGGCAATCAGCCCCAGCATTTT.

The V call is TRBV27, the J call TRBJ2-7; 7 bases line up with TRBD1. The ends lost 7 bases at V and 5 bases at J; junction bases unmatched: 11. Germline V gene lookup returns CDR1 MNHEY and CDR2 SMNVEV (reference sequence). This CDR3 is built from 14 residues. The CDR3 coding sequence is TGTGCCAGCACTGCCGGGACAGTCTTCCACGAGCAGTACTTC. It specifies CASTAGTVFHEQYF.

This clone has only one observation. The chain is built from TRBV29-1 and TRBJ1-1, with D maybe TRBD1 (5 bases). The CDR3 is 12 residues long. V was cut by 7 bases and J by 6 bases, with 15 bases left in between. The germline V gene has CDR1 SQVTM and CDR2 ANQGSEA. This chain's CDR3 is CSAGAAAAEAFF. As DNA, the CDR3 is TGCAGCGCTGGGGCGGCAGCAGCTGAAGCTTTCTTT.

This clone was detected a few times. This chain's CDR3 is CSARTGDGAFF. CDR3 bases: TGCAGTGCTAGGACAGGGGACGGGGCTTTCTTT. This chain uses TRBV20-1 with TRBJ1-1; 8 bases map to TRBD1. This CDR3 is built from 11 residues. J lost 11 bases, V lost 3 bases, and 5 bases had no gene match. Looked up from germline, CDR1 is DFQATT and CDR2 is SNEGSKA (reference sequence).

The table lists this clone with a few counts. The rearrangement links TRBV27 to TRBJ2-7; a possible D gene is TRBD1 (6 bases). Deletions cut 5 bases from V and 4 bases from J, with 15 bases between. This CDR3 comprises 14 residues. Per the germline V gene, CDR1 is MNHEY and CDR2 is SMNVEV (reference sequence). CDR3 bases: TGTGCCAGCAGTGAACAGGGAGCTGGGTACGAGCAGTACTTC. Protein product: CASSEQGAGYEQYF.

CDR3 protein: CASSPGKGAEQFF. In nucleotides, the CDR3 is TGTGCCAGCAGCCCGGGAAAGGGGGCCGAGCAGTTCTTC. The V and J genes are TRBV7-2 and TRBJ2-1, with TRBD1 matching 7 bases. Germline V gene data show CDR1 as SGHTA and CDR2 as FQGNSA. The V segment lost 5 bases and the J segment 10 bases; nucleotides outside the gene matches: 8. The CDR3 is 13 amino acids.

The chain employs TRBV9 and TRBJ2-3, with TRBD2 matching over 9 bases. The CDR3 sequence is 16 residues long. The trim removed 3 bases at V and 0 bases at J, leaving 5 bases unmatched. Germline V gene data show CDR1 as SGDLS and CDR2 as YYNGEE. The CDR3 DNA reads TGTGCCAGCAGCGGTTTAGCGGGGGATAGCACAGATACGCAGTATTTT. Its protein product is CASSGLAGDSTDTQYF.

The chain is built from TRBV27 and TRBJ2-2; D gene unclear. V lost 4 bases and J lost 5, with 11 bases in between. CDR1 and CDR2 (germline): MNHEY, SMNVEV (reference sequence). This CDR3 has 14 amino acids. In nucleotides, the CDR3 is TGTGCCAGCAGTTACGATTCGGTAACCGGGGAGCTGTTTTTT. Amino acids: CASSYDSVTGELFF.

The chain joins TRBV4-3 to TRBJ2-1; D gene uncertain. Germline V gives CDR1 LGHNA, CDR2 YSLEER. V lost 0 bases and J 0 bases, leaving 9 bases between the germline ends. CDR3 length equals 16 residues. CDR3 protein: CASSQELESSYNEQFF. The CDR3 coding sequence is TGCGCCAGCAGCCAAGAGCTAGAGAGCTCCTACAATGAGCAGTTCTTC.

The gene calls are TRBV18 and TRBJ2-7; D is undetermined. The CDR3 length is 13 residues. V gave up 0 bases and J gave up 2 bases, with 5 bases separating them. The germline gives CDR1 KGHSH, CDR2 LQKENI. The CDR3 coding sequence is TGTGCCAGCTCACCACCGTACACCTACGAGCAGTACTTC. This translates into CASSPPYTYEQYF. The variable domain in full, completed from reference TRBV18 and TRBJ2-7, reads NAGVMQNPRHLVRRRGQEARLRCSPMKGHSHVYWYRQLPEEGLKFMVYLQKENIIDESGMPKERFSAEFPKEGPSILRIQQVVRGDSAAYFCASSPPYTYEQYFGPGTRLTVT.

With respect to this clone: An end of the junction differs from the germline gene, which may be a read error. The chain recombines TRBV5-6 with TRBJ2-7, with 8 bases fitting TRBD1. The CDR3 runs to 12 residues. The germline CDR1 and CDR2 sequences are SGHDT and YYEEEE. The CDR3 DNA reads as TGTACCAGCAGCTCCAGGGGGCGCGAGCAGTACTTC. Protein product: CTSSSRGREQYF.

The V gene is TRBV9, the J gene TRBJ1-1, with D perhaps TRBD1 (5 bases). CDR1 is SGDLS, CDR2 YYNGEE, per germline. V gave up 3 bases and J gave up 3 bases, with 12 bases separating them. The CDR3 has 14 residues. The CDR3 sequence: CASSAHRIDTEAFF. Written as DNA, the CDR3 is TGTGCCAGCAGCGCACACAGGATAGACACTGAAGCTTTCTTT.

This rearrangement joins TRBV9 to TRBJ2-5; no clear D. The V end lost 0 bases, the J end lost 0 bases, and 6 bases lay between the germline ends. The CDR3 extends over 14 amino acids. The germline gives CDR1 SGDLS, CDR2 YYNGEE. The CDR3 protein is CASSVELDQETQYF. CDR3 DNA: TGTGCCAGCAGCGTAGAATTAGACCAAGAGACCCAGTACTTC. The full variable domain, its missing parts supplied by reference TRBV9 and TRBJ2-5, is DSGVTQTPKHLITATGQRVTLRCSPRSGDLSVYWYQQSLDQGLQFLIQYYNGEERAKGNILERFSAQQFPDLHSELNLSSLELGDSALYFCASSVELDQETQYFGPGTRLLVL.

Details on this clone: One junction end disagrees with the germline gene, perhaps due to a read error. In the same sample, other DNA sequences code for this CDR3. V gene TRBV4-3 combines with J gene TRBJ2-7, with 7 bases lining up with TRBD1. From germline, CDR1 is LGHNA and CDR2 YSLEER. This CDR3 is 15 amino acids long. This CDR3 reads CASSLSHRGDYEQYF. Written as DNA, the CDR3 is TGCGCCAGCAGCCTTTCCCACAGGGGCGACTACGAGCAATACTTC.

The V call is TRBV2, the J call TRBJ1-2; 12 bases are shared with TRBD1. The germline V gene encodes CDR1 SNHLY and CDR2 FYNNEI. Unmatched junction bases numbered 4, after V lost 7 bases and J lost 4 bases. The CDR3 is 14 amino acids. CDR3 DNA sequence: TGTGCCAGCAAAGGGACAGGGGGCTTCTATGGCTACACCTTC. It translates to CASKGTGGFYGYTF. Full variable domain (rest looked up from reference TRBV2 and TRBJ1-2): EPEVTQTPSHQVTQMGQEVILRCVPISNHLYFYWYRQILGQKVEFLVSFYNNEISEKSEIFDDQFSVERPDGSNFTLKIRSTKLEDSAMYFCASKGTGGFYGYTFGSGTRLTVV.

This clone has more than one count but fewer than ten. This chain connects TRBV5-6 to TRBJ2-2; TRBD2 might be the D (6 bases). The germline CDR1 and CDR2 sequences are SGHDT and YYEEEE. Trimming shortened V by 2 bases and J by 1 base, and 12 bases separated the two germline ends. The CDR3 extends over 16 amino acids. The CDR3 DNA sequence: TGTGCCAGCAGCTTAGCCTTGGAGGGGAACACCGGGGAGCTGTTTTTT. It is translated as CASSLALEGNTGELFF.

This clone was recorded only once. The rearrangement uses TRBV7-9 and TRBJ2-5; the D gene is possibly TRBD2 (7 bases). The J call may not be correct, given that the DNA end is closer to TRBJ2-7. There are 17 residues in the CDR3. CDR1 is SEHNR, CDR2 FQNEAQ, per germline (reference sequence). The CDR3 here is CASSSTRGTTPLCEQYF. CDR3 sequence (DNA): TGTGCCAGCAGCTCAACTAGGGGGACTACTCCCCTATGCGAGCAGTACTTC.

V gene TRBV4-2 combines with J gene TRBJ2-7; tentative D call: TRBD2 (6 bases). V was trimmed by 6 bases and J by 3 bases, leaving 15 bases between them. Germline CDR1 reads LGHNA; CDR2 reads YNFKEQ. The length of the CDR3 is 14 residues. The chain's CDR3 is CASSPDKGGYEQYF. The CDR3 DNA is TGTGCCAGCAGTCCTGACAAGGGAGGCTACGAGCAGTACTTC.

The V call is TRBV13, the J call TRBJ1-2; D is undetermined. Germline V lookup: CDR1 PRHDT, CDR2 FYEKMQ (reference sequence). The CDR3 loop spans 14 amino acids. Trimming pared 0 bases from V and 8 bases from J, leaving 13 bases between. CDR3 sequence (DNA): TGTGCCAGCAGCTTAGGGGCGGGGAATCGAGGCTACACCTTC. Translated: CASSLGAGNRGYTF.